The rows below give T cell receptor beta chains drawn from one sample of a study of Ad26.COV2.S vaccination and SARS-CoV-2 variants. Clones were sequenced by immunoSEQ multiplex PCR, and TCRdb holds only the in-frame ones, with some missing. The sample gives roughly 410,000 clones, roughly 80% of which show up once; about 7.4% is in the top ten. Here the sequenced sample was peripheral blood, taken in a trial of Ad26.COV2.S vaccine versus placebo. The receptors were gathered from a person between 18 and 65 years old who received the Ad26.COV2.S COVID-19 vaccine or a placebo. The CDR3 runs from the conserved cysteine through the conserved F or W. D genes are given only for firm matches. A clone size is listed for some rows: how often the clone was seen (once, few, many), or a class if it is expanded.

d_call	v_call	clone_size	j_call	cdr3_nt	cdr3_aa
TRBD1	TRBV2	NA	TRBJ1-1	TGTGCCAGCATCAAAGAATCAGGGGGAACTGAAGCTTTCTTT	CASIKESGGTEAFF
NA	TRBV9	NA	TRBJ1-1	TGTGCCAGCAGCGGAGAGACAGGCCCGATGACTGAAGCTTTCTTT	CASSGETGPMTEAFF
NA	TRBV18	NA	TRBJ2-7	TGTGCCAGCTCACCTCTGATAGCGTCGGAAGAGCAGTACTTC	CASSPLIASEEQYF
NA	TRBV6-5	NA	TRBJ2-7	TGTGCCAGCAGTTATGGGGGGCGGACCTACGAGCAGTACTTC	CASSYGGRTYEQYF
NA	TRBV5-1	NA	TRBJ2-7	TGCGCCAGCAGCTTGCGACCAGGGGGACTCTACGAGCAGTACTTC	CASSLRPGGLYEQYF
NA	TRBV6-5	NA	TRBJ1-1	TGTGCCGTCGGGGGAGCGTACACTGAAGCTTTCTTT	CAVGGAYTEAFF
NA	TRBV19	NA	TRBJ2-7	TGTGCCAGTAGTATGTGGGCTAGCGTCCACGAGCAGTACTTC	CASSMWASVHEQYF
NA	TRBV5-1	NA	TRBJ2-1	TGCGCCAGCAGCCTCTCTTTGGATGAGCAGTTCTTC	CASSLSLDEQFF
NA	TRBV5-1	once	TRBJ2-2	TGCGCCAGCAGCTTGGGAACGGGAGTAGGGACCGGGGAGCTGTTTTTT	CASSLGTGVGTGELFF
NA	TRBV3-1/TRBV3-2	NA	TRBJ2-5	TGTGCCAGCAGCCCCTCTGACTCGACCCCCGAGACCCAGTACTTC	CASSPSDSTPETQYF
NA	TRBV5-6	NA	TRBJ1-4	TGTGCCAGCAGCTCAGGACAAACCGGGGCCCGTGAAAAACTGTTTTTT	CASSSGQTGAREKLFF
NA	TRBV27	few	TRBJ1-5	TGTGCCAGCAGTTTAGTTTACAGGAATCAGCCCCAGCATTTT	CASSLVYRNQPQHF
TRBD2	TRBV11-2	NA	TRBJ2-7	TGTGCCAGCAGCTTCAGCGGGGGACCCTACGAGCAGTACTTC	CASSFSGGPYEQYF
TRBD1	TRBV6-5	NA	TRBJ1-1	TGTGCCAGCAGTTACAGGACAGGGAGATCCAAAGTTACTTTCTTT	CASSYRTGRSKVTFF